At least ten counts were recorded for the clone carrying this T cell receptor beta chain. This entry is derived from a study of T cell repertoires in cytomegalovirus infection. The CDR3 is 13 amino acids. CDR1 and CDR2 from the germline V gene are SGHTA and FQGNSA. V was trimmed by 6 bases and J by 4 bases, leaving 10 bases between them. TCRdb used MiXCR to reprocess the reads, holding one entry per CDR3 protein. The sample contains around 630,000 distinct CDR3 sequences, 24% of which appear only once. Sequenced sample: CD8+ T cells from PBMCs. The V and J genes are TRBV7-2 and TRBJ1-5; unclear D gene. The sequence derives from a human donor in good health (CMV status not recorded). Some clones in this sample may be carry-over from other donors' samples. The CDR3 DNA is TGTGCCAGCAGTCCGACTCCTAATCAGCCCCAGCATTTT. Its translation: CASSPTPNQPQHF.